The 6 T cell receptor beta chains below all came from one sample that was sequenced in a study of monozygotic twins with inflammatory bowel disease. TCRdb re-called the 5' RACE reads, yielding one record per CDR3 amino acid sequence without DNA. The sample shows 350,000 to 550,000 distinct CDR3 sequences, and more than 2% sits with its ten largest clones. The sequenced sample was blood. The source is a human donor with ulcerative colitis or Crohn's disease, or a healthy co-twin of an affected twin (not recorded which).

CDR3 protein: CSATRGRGMDEQFF. The chain has TRBV20-1 and TRBJ2-1; the TCRdb D gene call, TRBD1, has no DNA to confirm it. Germline CDR1 is DFQATT and CDR2 is SNEGSKA (reference sequence). The CDR3 sequence is 14 residues long.

The chain carries TRBV7-2 and TRBJ2-6; TCRdb designates TRBD1, a call that cannot be tested without DNA. Per the germline V gene, CDR1 is SGHTA and CDR2 is FQGNSA. This CDR3 comprises 21 residues. CDR3 sequence reads: CASSLANRPGVWASGANVLTF.

This rearrangement joins TRBV20-1 to TRBJ2-3; the D call of TRBD1 rests on TCRdb alone, since no DNA is present to check it. The V gene's germline CDR1 is DFQATT and CDR2 SNEGSKA (reference sequence). This CDR3 is 15 amino acids long. The CDR3 sequence: CSAKGGGGLADTQYF.

J is TRBJ1-1 and V is TRBV7-9. CDR3 length: 16 amino acids. Germline-derived CDR1 and CDR2 are SEHNR and FQNEAQ (reference sequence). This CDR3 is CASSFDTARMNTEAFF.

The gene calls are TRBV5-1 and TRBJ1-5; the D call from TCRdb, TRBD1, cannot be confirmed without DNA. The CDR3 consists of 15 residues. Germline lookup yields CDR1 SGHRS and CDR2 YFSETQ. CDR3 loop: CASSPEGGSNQPQHF.

The chain has TRBV29-1 and TRBJ2-1. The length of the CDR3 is 11 residues. The germline CDR1 and CDR2 sequences are SQVTM and ANQGSEA. The CDR3 sequence is CSVRLNNEQFF.